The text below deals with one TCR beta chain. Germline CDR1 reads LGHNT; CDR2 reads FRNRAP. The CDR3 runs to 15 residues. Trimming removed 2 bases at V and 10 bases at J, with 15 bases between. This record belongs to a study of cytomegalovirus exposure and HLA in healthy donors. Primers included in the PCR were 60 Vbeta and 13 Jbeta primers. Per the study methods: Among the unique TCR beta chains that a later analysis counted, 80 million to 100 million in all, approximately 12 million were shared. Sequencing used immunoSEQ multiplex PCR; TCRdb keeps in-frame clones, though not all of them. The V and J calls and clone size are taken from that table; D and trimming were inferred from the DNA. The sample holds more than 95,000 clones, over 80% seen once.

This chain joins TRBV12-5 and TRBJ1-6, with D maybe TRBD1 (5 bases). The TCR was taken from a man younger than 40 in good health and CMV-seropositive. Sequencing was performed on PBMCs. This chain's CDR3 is CASGLIVAGQSPLHF. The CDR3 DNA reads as TGTGCTAGTGGTTTGATCGTAGCGGGGCAATCACCCCTCCACTTT.